The next 17 T cell receptor beta chains were all read from a single sample in a study of T cells in Graves' hyperthyroidism and ophthalmopathy. RNA transcripts were the template for amplifying TCR beta CDR3 regions. RT-PCR in the first round (using the HTBI primer set) targeted the TCR CDR3. TCRdb reanalysed the multiplex PCR reads using MiXCR and keeps one entry per CDR3 protein. In the table there are hundreds of thousands of distinct CDR3 sequences, approximately 18% of which are singletons. The sample comprised blood. These receptors all stem from a woman between 45 and 65 years old with Graves' hyperthyroidism that later progressed to Graves' ophthalmopathy.

This clonotype was detected only a few times. The J gene is TRBJ2-3, the V gene TRBV24-1, with 8 bases fitting TRBD1. Trimming cost V 7 bases and J 2 bases; bases outside gene matches: 1. Germline assignment: CDR1 KGHDR and CDR2 SFDVKD. The CDR3 has 13 residues. The CDR3 reads CATRDRATDTQYF. CDR3 DNA sequence: TGTGCCACCAGGGACAGGGCCACAGATACGCAGTATTTT.

This clonotype has a count of ten or more. This chain joins TRBV3-1 and TRBJ2-1; 9 bases are a match to TRBD2. CDR1 and CDR2 from the germline V gene are LGHDT and YNNKEL (reference sequence). The CDR3 spans 15 residues. Trimming removed 5 bases from V and 2 bases from J; junction bases left unmatched: 4. The CDR3: CASSSLAGPYNEQFF. The CDR3, as DNA: TGTGCCAGCAGCTCACTAGCGGGTCCCTACAATGAGCAGTTCTTC.

The rearrangement uses TRBV6-1 and TRBJ1-5; 8 nucleotides match TRBD1. The CDR3 has 15 residues. Trimming cost V 3 bases and J 4 bases; bases outside gene matches: 5. CDR1 is MNHNS, CDR2 SASEGT, per germline. The CDR3 nucleotides are TGTGCCAGCAGTGATCAGGGGGCTCCTAATCAGCCCCAGCATTTT. Translating gives CASSDQGAPNQPQHF.

This clonotype was observed at least ten times. V and J are TRBV27 and TRBJ2-3, with TRBD2 matching 8 bases. Germline loops: CDR1 MNHEY, CDR2 SMNVEV (reference sequence). This CDR3 comprises 14 residues. V was pared by 4 bases and J by 2 bases, with 2 bases of the junction left unmatched. The CDR3 sequence: CASSSGGLTDTQYF. CDR3 nucleotide sequence: TGTGCCAGCAGTTCGGGGGGGCTCACAGATACGCAGTATTTT.

V usage is TRBV9 and J usage is TRBJ2-5; a possible D gene is TRBD1 (6 bases). Germline V gene data show CDR1 as SGDLS and CDR2 as YYNGEE. Trimming stripped 0 bases from V and 1 base from J, with 7 bases between. The CDR3 contains 14 residues. CDR3 region: CASSVVGAQETQYF. CDR3 coding DNA: TGTGCCAGCAGCGTAGTGGGGGCCCAAGAGACCCAGTACTTC.

This clonotype was recorded at least ten times. The CDR3, as DNA: TGCAGTGCTAGAACGCCTAGATCCTACAATGAGCAGTTCTTC. The encoded protein is CSARTPRSYNEQFF. This chain uses TRBV20-1 with TRBJ2-1, with D unresolved. The germline V and J ends were trimmed by 2 bases and 1 base, with 9 bases remaining between them. The CDR3 extends over 14 amino acids. Germline values: CDR1 DFQATT, CDR2 SNEGSKA (reference sequence).

This clonotype was observed at least ten times. The rearrangement links TRBV2 to TRBJ1-4, with no clear D. The germline gives CDR1 SNHLY, CDR2 FYNNEI. Between the trimmed V and J ends, which lost 3 bases and 5 bases, there was a span of 13 bases. The CDR3 has 15 amino acids. CDR3 sequence: CASSEEHLGNEKLFF. The CDR3 nucleotides are TGTGCCAGCAGTGAGGAACACCTAGGGAATGAAAAACTGTTTTTT.

This clonotype was recorded many times. Here the CDR3 DNA reads TGTGCCAGCACAACCAGGGGGCTAGGCGGCTACACCTTC. This encodes CASTTRGLGGYTF. V and J are TRBV3-1 and TRBJ1-2; 8 bases are shared with TRBD1. V lost 7 bases to trimming and J lost 8 bases; unmatched junction nucleotides: 9. The CDR3 has 13 amino acids. From germline, CDR1 is LGHDT and CDR2 YNNKEL (reference sequence).

This clonotype has just a few counts. The chain recombines TRBV5-4 with TRBJ2-6; D uncertain. This CDR3 has 17 amino acids. The germline V gene encodes CDR1 SGHNT and CDR2 YYREEE (reference sequence). Trimming removed 1 base at V and 1 base at J, with 12 bases between. CDR3 amino acids: CASSLLSSKSGANVLTF. Written as DNA, the CDR3 is TGTGCCAGCAGCTTGTTGAGTTCCAAATCTGGGGCCAACGTCCTGACTTTC.

The chain couples TRBV6-5 to TRBJ2-1; TRBD1 matches at 7 bases. CDR3 length: 15 amino acids. The junction had 3 bases not matched to a gene; V was cut back by 4 bases and J by 0 bases. The germline gives CDR1 MNHEY, CDR2 SVGAGI. Here the CDR3 DNA reads TGTGCCAGCAGTTCACCAGGGGGCTCCTACAATGAGCAGTTCTTC. Amino acids: CASSSPGGSYNEQFF.

The rearrangement uses TRBV6-6 and TRBJ2-5; possibly TRBD1 for D (6 bases). The length of the CDR3 is 14 residues. Per germline, CDR1 MNHNY and CDR2 SVGAGI (reference sequence). V lost 2 bases and J 2 bases, leaving 9 bases between the germline ends. CDR3 residues: CASSYTGYQETQYF. For the CDR3, the DNA is TGTGCCAGCAGTTACACAGGGTATCAAGAGACCCAGTACTTC.

The CDR3 DNA sequence: TGTGCCAGCAGCGTGATCCCCAGCTATGAGCAGTTCTTC. Amino acid sequence: CASSVIPSYEQFF. The chain recombines TRBV6-1 with TRBJ2-1; D uncertain. Germline-derived CDR1 and CDR2 are MNHNS and SASEGT. The CDR3 spans 13 residues. V was cut by 6 bases and J by 8 bases, with 14 bases left in between.

This clonotype has just a few counts. The rearrangement uses TRBV6-1 and TRBJ1-5; possible D gene TRBD1, 6 bases. Trimming shortened V by 6 bases and J by 0 bases, and 12 bases separated the two germline ends. Per the germline V gene, CDR1 is MNHNS and CDR2 is SASEGT. The CDR3 is made up of 15 amino acids. The CDR3: CASRPGHYSNQPQHF. DNA of the CDR3: TGTGCCAGCAGACCGGGACATTATAGCAATCAGCCCCAGCATTTT.

This clonotype was recorded a few times. The CDR3 DNA sequence: TGTGCCAGCAGTGAACAAAACGCTGGGAGGGAGACCCAGTACTTC. Its protein product is CASSEQNAGRETQYF. V is TRBV6-1 and J is TRBJ2-5; D perhaps matches TRBD2 (6 bases). Trimming shortened V by 2 bases and J by 5 bases, and 15 bases separated the two germline ends. CDR1 and CDR2 from the germline V gene are MNHNS and SASEGT. The CDR3 spans 15 residues.

This clonotype was seen ten or more times. This chain connects TRBV12-5 to TRBJ2-1; D may be TRBD2 (10 bases). Trimming pared 6 bases from V and 0 bases from J, leaving 24 bases between. The germline V gene encodes CDR1 LGHNT and CDR2 FRNRAP. The CDR3 spans 19 residues. The chain's CDR3 is CASGPGQGTSVSSYNEQFF. The DNA for the CDR3 is TGTGCTAGTGGACCAGGACAGGGGACTAGCGTAAGCTCCTACAATGAGCAGTTCTTC.

This clonotype was seen many times. The chain has TRBV12-3 or TRBV12-4 and TRBJ1-2; D remains ambiguous. The CDR3 sequence is 13 residues long. Trimming took off 4 bases at V and 0 bases at J, with 6 bases between the two ends. The CDR3, as DNA: TGTGCCAGCAGTTGGGTTGCTAACTATGGCTACACCTTC. It codes for CASSWVANYGYTF.

This clonotype was counted many times. The chain links TRBV12-3 or TRBV12-4 to TRBJ2-4; TRBD1 agrees at 7 bases. The ends lost 2 bases at V and 3 bases at J; junction bases unmatched: 4. The CDR3 spans 15 residues. CDR3 protein: CASSLRGRGKNIQYF. The CDR3, as DNA: TGTGCCAGCAGTTTAAGGGGGCGAGGCAAAAACATTCAGTACTTC.